This T cell receptor (beta chain) was retrieved from a study of spatial heterogeneity in lung cancer. TCRdb re-called the 5' RACE reads through MiXCR, storing one row per CDR3 protein. The sample has more than 75,000 distinct CDR3 sequences, 15% to 20% seen once. Time point in this sample: blood at routine non-recurrence follow-up after resection. The CDR3 runs 14 residues. V was clipped by 0 bases and J by 0 bases, with 6 bases between them. Germline loops: CDR1 MGHRA, CDR2 YSYEKL. The TCR sequence derives from a male donor with early-stage non-small cell lung cancer. Sequenced material: PBMCs, taken at follow-up. The chain couples TRBV4-1 to TRBJ2-7, with unresolved D. The CDR3 nucleotides are TGCGCCAGCAGCCAAGACGAGCGCTCCTACGAGCAGTACTTC. Amino acid sequence: CASSQDERSYEQYF.